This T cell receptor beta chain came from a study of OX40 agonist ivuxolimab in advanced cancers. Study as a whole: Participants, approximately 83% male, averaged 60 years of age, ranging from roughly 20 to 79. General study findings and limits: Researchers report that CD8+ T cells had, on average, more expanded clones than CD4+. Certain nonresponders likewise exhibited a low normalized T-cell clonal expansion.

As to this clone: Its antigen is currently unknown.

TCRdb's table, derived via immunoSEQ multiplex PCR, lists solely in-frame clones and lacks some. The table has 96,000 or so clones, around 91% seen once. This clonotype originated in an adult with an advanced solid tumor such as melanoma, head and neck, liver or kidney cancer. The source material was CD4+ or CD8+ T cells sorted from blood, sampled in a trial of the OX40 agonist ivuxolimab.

CDR3: CASSRGDSTDTQYF. For the CDR3, the DNA is TGTGCCAGTAGTAGAGGGGATAGCACAGATACGCAGTATTTT. The V gene is TRBV19, the J gene TRBJ2-3; D possibly uses TRBD1 or TRBD2 (5 bases each). Trimming pared 4 bases from V and 0 bases from J, leaving 8 bases between. Germline CDR1 and CDR2: LNHDA and SQIVND (reference sequence). CDR3 length: 14 amino acids.